Sequencing of this T cell receptor beta chain was carried out in a study of human T cells and chemical hapten exposure. Sample time point: pre-sensitization, week 0. Sample treatment: therapeutic diphenylcyclopropenone sensitization with weekly scalp DPC. The library labeled individual cDNA molecules by adding unique molecular identifiers to them. Under the authors' procedure: The median was roughly 100,000 TCRs per sample, ranging roughly 20,000 to 750,000. TCRdb called the RACE reads again in MiXCR, with one record for every CDR3 protein. TCRdb's processing, not the authors', yielded these V and J calls. The sample shows about 380,000 distinct CDR3 sequences, 5.1% of them seen only once. The source material was whole blood, sampled in connection with sensitization to the hapten diphenylcyclopropenone (DPC). The sequence derives from a woman aged 50 to 65 with alopecia areata. Some clones in this sample may be carry-over from other donors' samples.

DNA for the CDR3: TGTGCCAGCAGTGGGAACAGGGTTGAGGCCTATGGCTACACCTTC. It specifies CASSGNRVEAYGYTF. This chain links TRBV2 with TRBJ1-2; D perhaps matches TRBD1 (6 bases). Germline V gene sequence: CDR1 SNHLY, CDR2 FYNNEI. The CDR3 has 15 residues. V dropped 4 bases and J dropped 4 bases, with 16 bases sitting between them.